This is a list of T cell receptor beta chains from one sample in a study of blood T cell repertoires in COVID-19. Repertoires were generated with immunoSEQ multiplex PCR, while TCRdb's copy carries only in-frame clones and drops some. The table shows under 350,000 clones, with roughly 90% occurring only once. Sequencing was carried out using PBMCs or T cells enriched from blood (not recorded which). These TCRs come from a woman aged 60-70 years who had recovered from COVID-19. Each CDR3 is given with its conserved first and last residue. Fields, in order: CDR3 protein, CDR3 DNA, clone size, V gene, J gene, D gene. The D gene is left open where the match is weak. Rows may omit the clone size; those that give it use once, few, many or a size class.

cdr3_aa: CASSQQGGNQPQHF
cdr3_nt: TGCGCCAGCAGCCAACAGGGGGGGAATCAGCCCCAGCATTTT
clone_size: -
v_call: TRBV5-1
j_call: TRBJ1-5
d_call: TRBD1

cdr3_aa: CTSSQVGSGRGNEQFF
cdr3_nt: TGCACCAGCAGCCAAGTGGGTAGCGGGAGAGGGAATGAGCAGTTCTTC
clone_size: -
v_call: TRBV1
j_call: TRBJ2-1
d_call: -

cdr3_aa: CASSQTGLLYEQYF
cdr3_nt: TGTGCCAGCAGCCAGACGGGACTCCTCTACGAGCAGTACTTC
clone_size: once
v_call: TRBV28
j_call: TRBJ2-7
d_call: -

cdr3_aa: CAWSPPSGGGGVQYF
cdr3_nt: TGTGCCTGGAGTCCGCCTTCGGGTGGTGGGGGGGTGCAGTACTTC
clone_size: -
v_call: TRBV30
j_call: TRBJ2-7
d_call: TRBD2

cdr3_aa: CASSVEVASGGWEQFF
cdr3_nt: TGTGCCAGCAGCGTAGAGGTGGCTAGCGGGGGTTGGGAGCAGTTCTTC
clone_size: -
v_call: TRBV9
j_call: TRBJ2-1
d_call: TRBD2

cdr3_aa: CASSLQGVKAFF
cdr3_nt: TGTGCCAGCAGCCTACAGGGTGTGAAAGCTTTCTTT
clone_size: -
v_call: TRBV12-3/TRBV12-4
j_call: TRBJ1-1
d_call: -

cdr3_aa: CASSILAGVVDTQYF
cdr3_nt: TGTGCCAGTAGTATACTAGCGGGAGTGGTAGATACGCAGTATTTT
clone_size: -
v_call: TRBV19
j_call: TRBJ2-3
d_call: TRBD2

cdr3_aa: CASGLRGQGQSPLHF
cdr3_nt: TGTGCCAGCGGACTCAGAGGACAGGGACAATCACCCCTCCACTTT
clone_size: -
v_call: TRBV2
j_call: TRBJ1-6
d_call: TRBD1

cdr3_aa: CASSFYIYGYTF
cdr3_nt: TGTGCCAGCAGTTTTTACATCTATGGCTACACCTTC
clone_size: -
v_call: TRBV28
j_call: TRBJ1-2
d_call: -

cdr3_aa: CASSLSADSYEQYF
cdr3_nt: TGTGCCAGCAGCCTATCAGCGGACTCCTACGAGCAGTACTTC
clone_size: -
v_call: TRBV7-9
j_call: TRBJ2-7
d_call: -

cdr3_aa: CASSSAGGSYNEQFF
cdr3_nt: TGTGCCAGTAGTTCGGCGGGGGGATCCTACAATGAGCAGTTCTTC
clone_size: -
v_call: TRBV19
j_call: TRBJ2-1
d_call: TRBD2

cdr3_aa: CASSQDIVQGGETQYF
cdr3_nt: TGCGCCAGCAGCCAAGATATAGTACAGGGCGGAGAGACCCAGTACTTC
clone_size: -
v_call: TRBV4-1
j_call: TRBJ2-5
d_call: -

cdr3_aa: CASSFGFGNGYTF
cdr3_nt: TGTGCCAGCAGTTTCGGTTTTGGTAATGGCTACACCTTC
clone_size: -
v_call: TRBV27
j_call: TRBJ1-2
d_call: -